The 10 T cell receptor beta chains below all came from one sample that was sequenced in a study of cytomegalovirus exposure and HLA in healthy donors. In the PCR, 60 Vbeta and 13 Jbeta primers were used. TCRdb keeps only in-frame clones here, not all; method: immunoSEQ multiplex PCR. Found here are some 110,000 clones, around 15% of them singletons; the top ten hold over 0.65%. The sequencing input was PBMCs. The receptor set was obtained from a female donor in good health and CMV-seronegative.

In its sample, this clone was seen a few times. The junction differs from germline at one of its ends, possibly a read error. This sequence joins TRBV7-9 and TRBJ2-3, with D possibly being TRBD2 (7 bases). This CDR3 is built from 17 residues. Germline values: CDR1 SEHNR, CDR2 FQNEAQ (reference sequence). The CDR3 spells CATSTSTGGGGTDTQYF. CDR3 coding DNA: TGTGCCACCAGCACCTCGACGGGGGGAGGGGGGACAGATACGCAGTATTTT.

This chain links TRBV7-2 with TRBJ1-1, with TRBD1 as a possible D gene (6 bases). V lost 1 base and J 4 bases, leaving 13 bases between the germline ends. CDR3 length equals 15 residues. Germline V gene lookup returns CDR1 SGHTA and CDR2 FQGNSA. CDR3 nucleotides: TGTGCCAGCAGCTTAGACAGCAGGGGAAGCACTGAAGCTTTCTTT. Translating gives CASSLDSRGSTEAFF. The variable domain in full, completed from reference TRBV7-2 and TRBJ1-1, reads GAGVSQSPSNKVTEKGKDVELRCDPISGHTALYWYRQSLGQGLEFLIYFQGNSAPDKSGLPSDRFSAERTGGSVSTLTIQRTQQEDSAVYLCASSLDSRGSTEAFFGQGTRLTVV.

This chain connects TRBV29-1 to TRBJ1-2, with 10 positions matching TRBD1. The ends lost 3 bases at V and 2 bases at J; junction bases unmatched: 6. Germline assignment: CDR1 SQVTM and CDR2 ANQGSEA. CDR3 length: 15 amino acids. CDR3 nucleotide sequence: TGCAGCGTTGAGGTGACAGGGGGCGCGAACTATGGCTACACCTTC. Translation: CSVEVTGGANYGYTF.

The chain links TRBV21-1 to TRBJ1-1. TRBV21-1 is marked as a pseudogene. This CDR3 comprises 13 residues. CDR3 protein: CASSKGRGQGAFF. CDR3 nucleotide sequence: TGTGCCAGCAGCAAAGGGCGGGGGCAGGGGGCTTTCTTT.

The chain has TRBV9 and TRBJ2-5; a possible D gene is TRBD2 (6 bases). The V end was cut by 6 bases, the J end by 4 bases, with 16 bases between. Germline V lookup: CDR1 SGDLS, CDR2 YYNGEE. The CDR3 sequence is 14 residues long. CDR3: CASTLGPRGETQYF. CDR3 nucleotides: TGTGCCAGCACCCTAGGACCGCGGGGAGAGACCCAGTACTTC.

This sequence joins TRBV6-1 and TRBJ1-2; D not certain. V dropped 2 bases and J dropped 2 bases, with 12 bases sitting between them. CDR3 size: 15 residues. From germline, CDR1 is MNHNS and CDR2 SASEGT. The DNA of the CDR3 is TGTGCCAGCAGTGAACGGGGTCAGCGGAACTATGGCTACACCTTC. The encoded protein is CASSERGQRNYGYTF.

In this sample, this clone turned up a few times. The chain employs TRBV7-6 and TRBJ1-1, with D unresolved. Trimming removed 3 bases from V and 4 bases from J, with 9 bases in between. CDR1 is SGHVS, CDR2 FNYEAQ, per germline. This CDR3 contains 13 residues. The CDR3 protein is CASSLREGTEAFF. For the CDR3, the DNA is TGTGCCAGCAGCTTGAGGGAGGGCACTGAAGCTTTCTTT. The variable domain in full, completed from reference TRBV7-6 and TRBJ1-1, reads GAGVSQSPRYKVTKRGQDVALRCDPISGHVSLYWYRQALGQGPEFLTYFNYEAQQDKSGLPNDRFSAERPEGSISTLTIQRTEQRDSAMYRCASSLREGTEAFFGQGTRLTVV.

J is TRBJ1-5 and V is TRBV19, with D perhaps matching TRBD1 (6 bases). V lost 3 bases to trimming and J lost 5 bases, with 14 bases between them. The CDR3 sequence is 15 residues long. CDR1 LNHDA and CDR2 SQIVND come from the germline V gene (reference sequence). The CDR3: CASSITGIYDQPQHF. The CDR3, as DNA: TGTGCCAGTAGTATCACAGGGATCTACGATCAGCCCCAGCATTTT. The whole variable domain, remainder taken from reference TRBV19 and TRBJ1-5, is DGGITQSPKYLFRKEGQNVTLSCEQNLNHDAMYWYRQDPGQGLRLIYYSQIVNDFQKGDIAEGYSVSREKKESFPLTVTSAQKNPTAFYLCASSITGIYDQPQHFGDGTRLSIL.

The V gene is TRBV5-1, the J gene TRBJ2-2, with a possible D match to TRBD2 (5 bases). The CDR3 is made up of 16 amino acids. Germline CDR1 SGHRS, CDR2 YFSETQ. Trimming cost V 0 bases and J 5 bases, with 14 bases left between them. CDR3 nucleotide sequence: TGCGCCAGCAGCTTGGCGGAAATGGGAGAGACCGGGGAGCTGTTTTTT. It is translated as CASSLAEMGETGELFF.

This clone was seen a few times. This chain links TRBV10-3 with TRBJ1-2; tentatively, D is TRBD1 (5 bases). The V gene's germline CDR1 is ENHRY and CDR2 SYGVKD. The CDR3 runs to 14 residues. V was trimmed by 4 bases and J by 4 bases, leaving 13 bases between them. The CDR3 region has the DNA TGTGCCATCAGTGCGCGGGACGGAGTCTATGGCTACACCTTC. Translation: CAISARDGVYGYTF.